The entry below gives a single T cell receptor (beta chain) sequence along with its context. Which antigen it targets is not known. Base quality data are lacking; no much larger clone is found one base away. The cohort consisted of some 730 healthy bone marrow donors. At the time of sampling, all cohort members were nominally healthy, though unrecorded immune exposures were likely present. The donor tested CMV seropositive, placing the donor among the 250 to 300 seropositive members of the cohort. Every donor gave a peripheral blood sample, and the peripheral blood mononuclear cells from that sample were used for TCR beta sequencing. The Qiagen DNeasy Blood Extraction Kit was used to extract genomic DNA from the blood cell samples. Library generation was performed with the immunoSEQ multiplex PCR assay. For the multiplex PCR, a mixture combining 60 forward primers for TCR Vbeta segments and 13 reverse primers for TCR Jbeta segments was used. Amplification of the CDR3 region of rearranged TCR beta genes was performed with a multiplex PCR assay on genomic DNA. The Illumina HiSeq System was used to sequence the amplified TCR beta libraries as 87-base-pair reads. On the study's bioinformatics: In a later analysis, some 80 million unique TCR beta chains were counted across the approximately 640 repertoires, and around 11 million of these chains were shared by at least two donors. Raw reads were error-corrected and collapsed into unique sequences by a nearest-neighbor algorithm in which closely related sequences were merged to remove PCR and sequencing errors. V, D and J gene segments were assigned by aligning CDR3 sequences to IMGT reference sequences. For a sequence to be retained, a match of at least six nucleotides was required to both a V gene segment and a J gene segment. Rearrangements were called productive when the CDR3 lacked stop codons and stayed in frame with V and J; all others were non-productive. Following IMGT convention, CDR3 was defined as the stretch from the second conserved V-encoded cysteine up to the conserved J-encoded phenylalanine. The earlier analysis of about 640 of the donors excluded any sequence lacking an unambiguous match to a single V gene segment. In an earlier analysis of approximately 500 of the donors, a V segment was called functional when productive rearrangements were above 56.7%, and segregating when the standard deviation between donors exceeded 5%. A statistical classification framework was built for diagnosing cytomegalovirus status from the catalog of TCR beta chain sequences. In a later analysis, V and J genes were assigned by comparing TCR nucleotide sequences against IMGT/GENE-DB human TR gene sequences. A later analysis assigned CDR3 sequences and most-parsimonious VDJ recombination scenarios with the TCRdist pipeline. A later analysis defined each TCR beta chain by its CDR3 amino acid sequence plus V-gene family, and excluded reads lacking a unique V-gene family. A later analysis removed several hundred highly shared, low-generation-probability nucleotide sequences to deal with suspected cross-contamination and a sequencing artifact. A later analysis calculated a clonal expansion index for each public chain from normalized within-repertoire ranks of inferred template counts. In a later analysis, generation probabilities were computed with a VDJ recombination model fitted to out-of-frame rearrangements, and the resulting probabilities were checked against IGoR. A later analysis scored TCR-TCR, TCR-HLA and TCR-CMV co-occurrence with hypergeometric tests, applying a repertoire-size bias correction to TCR pairs. A later analysis estimated false discovery rates by permuting HLA or CMV assignments 20 times. In a later analysis, co-occurring TCRs were grouped using DBSCAN, with TCRdist sequence similarity added in when clustering inside HLA-allele-positive subsets. For co-occurrence clustering, repertoires with fewer than 30,000 or more than 120,000 public chains were excluded, along with five repertoires with anomalous nucleotide sharing. Held by TCRdb, this immuneACCESS table contains in-frame sequences only and omits some clones. Under half of the omission traces to an unresolved V gene where checked; the cause of the rest is unknown. The D gene and trimming were derived from the DNA, and the V and J assignments and clone size from that table. This sample is represented by about 150,000 clones; roughly 84% of them were singletons. The ten biggest clones cover about 2.5% of the sample.

These data are taken from a study of cytomegalovirus exposure and HLA in healthy donors (dated by TCRdb to about 2017). Study-wide context: An earlier analysis of 587 of the donors reported roughly 300 Gb of sequence data and roughly 100 million unique TCR beta sequences from 150 million to 200 million T cells. Roughly 300 gigabases of sequencing data and 70 million to 100 million unique TCR sequences made up an early release that covered several hundred HLA-typed donors. Among the roughly 430 genotyped donors, 81% belonged to the genetic ancestry cluster associated with self-reported Caucasian donors. The study was designed to test whether signatures of past pathogen exposure could be identified by cataloging public T cell receptors. The study profiled the T cell repertoires of around 700 subjects by immunosequencing and related them to cytomegalovirus serostatus. In addition to the first cohort of around 670 subjects, a separate validation cohort of 120 different subjects was used. To predict cytomegalovirus infection status, the study combined high-throughput TCR immunosequencing, statistical association of individual TCRs with disease status, and machine learning. In a later analysis, previously published TCR beta repertoires from hundreds of donors were re-analyzed and high-resolution HLA genotyping was added so that TCR occurrence patterns could be studied. The later analysis used no new phenotypic data to find candidate immune exposures, relying instead on TCR beta sequences and their occurrence across donors. To decide whether each TCR beta V gene segment behaved as functional or pseudogenic, an earlier analysis of some 580 of the donors relied on high-throughput TCR beta sequencing. Donor age, sex, ethnicity and CMV serostatus were compiled alongside the repertoire data. Genome-wide SNP genotypes for about three fifths of the roughly 670 donors were used in a later genetic analysis, which treated that subset as a discovery cohort. All discovery cohort repertoires had been generated using a single sequencing platform. HLA typing included class I and class II loci at four-digit resolution. Typing coverage varied by locus: roughly 629-640 donors for A, B, C, DRB1 and DQB1; 522 for DQA1; some 610 for DPA1; under 490 for DPB1. Five DR-DQ haplotypes were treated as single units for association and clustering because of strong linkage in the cohort. Among around 400 genotyped donors of the cohort, an average of roughly 230,000 unique TCR beta nucleotide sequences was sequenced per donor, of which roughly 17% were non-productive.

The investigation overall reported the following: In vitro tests confirmed that three of the cytomegalovirus-associated TCR beta chains recognize cytomegalovirus antigens. When HLA alleles, especially DR and DQ, strongly co-occurred, attributing TCR associations to individual alleles was difficult. In an earlier analysis of 500 to 650 of the donors, most TCR beta V segments appeared in productive rearrangements about 87% or about 30% of the time, broadly matching IMGT annotations. According to a later analysis, TCR association rates differed among HLA loci, with DRB1 alleles showing the most associated TCRs and HLA-C alleles showing the fewest. While some public TCRs were present in many individuals, most TCR sequences turned up only very rarely across donors. According to the authors, the approach could potentially be generalized to other disease states and immunological phenotypes. Because the 87-base-pair reads could not distinguish some IMGT-functional V segments, including TRBV6-2 and TRBV6-3, those segments were excluded. The classifier was reported to diagnose cytomegalovirus status with high specificity and sensitivity in both the original and validation cohorts. A later analysis associated about 17,000 TCR beta sequences with specific HLA alleles at a false discovery rate of 0.05. A further reported finding was that TCR beta sequences accurately predicted the HLA-A and HLA-B alleles for most subjects in the first cohort. Most CMV-associated TCR beta chains appeared to be HLA-restricted in a later analysis, and the HLA associations seemed to be driven largely by CMV exposure. Presence/absence analyses assumed roughly uniform sequencing depth across donors, an assumption that may not hold. Because counts were too low, seventeen rarely observed V segments, including chromosome 9 orphons, were excluded from the earlier analysis of 500 to 700 of the donors. According to a later genetic analysis, donors in an Asian-associated ancestry cluster had fewer N-insertions in productive TCRs than the approximately 630-donor mean. HLA typing was unavailable for some donors at each locus, so association tests used only the typed subset. A group of highly shared sequence variants was considered likely to be a technical artifact of the sequencing pipeline. A later genetic analysis associated a missense DCLRE1C variant with V-gene and J-gene trimming of TCR beta chains, and an independent cohort replicated the association. In a later analysis, HLA-associated TCR beta chains showed more clonal expansion and lower generation probabilities than non-associated chains that were equally common. Only TCR beta chains were sequenced in this cohort, and the absence of alpha or paired-chain data limited detectable features. According to a later analysis, parvovirus B19, influenza, CMV and Epstein-Barr virus appeared linked to several top co-occurrence clusters. The only immune exposure information available for the cohort was CMV serostatus. In the study, 164 TCR beta chains were listed as associated with cytomegalovirus. Correlated functional status among segregating V segments might be attributable to linkage disequilibrium, but an unknown experimental factor could not be ruled out.

CDR1 and CDR2, looked up from the germline V gene (reference sequence), are WNHNN and SYGVQD. V is cut by 0 bases and J by 6 bases, and the space between the germline ends is 17 bases. The CDR3 has 16 amino acids, counting the end cysteine and phenylalanine. Just the 48-base CDR3 DNA is kept, in frame starting at base 1. Sequences were obtained from PBMCs. This receptor chain uses TRBV10-1 and TRBJ1-1, and perhaps TRBD1 as D gene, on 5 matching bases. This clonotype was sampled from a man aged 30 to 39 in good health and CMV-seropositive. Here the CDR3 is given as CASSESRVGGEAEAFF. At the DNA level, the sequence is TGCGCCAGCAGTGAGTCCAGGGTGGGGGGGGAAGCTGAAGCTTTCTTT.